This TCR beta chain emerged from a study of follicular helper T cells after annual influenza vaccination. This sample's time point: 2015-2016 season, 7 days after influenza vaccination. V was shortened by 6 bases and J by 8 bases, with 15 bases between the two germline ends. CDR3 length: 13 residues. The V gene's germline CDR1 is MNHNY and CDR2 SVGAGI (reference sequence). Survey level resolution was used for TCRB sequencing. TCRdb's table, derived via immunoSEQ multiplex PCR, lists solely in-frame clones and lacks some. The sample lists about 8,700 clones, about 81% occurring once. The clonotype was recovered from an adult who received the influenza vaccine. The V gene is TRBV6-6, the J gene TRBJ2-3, with D unresolved. The sample was CXCR5+ CD38- circulating T follicular helper cells from blood, taken 7 days after influenza vaccination. This sample's subset: circulating Tfh, non-naive CD4+CXCR5+PD-1+ (ICOS+CD38+ or ICOS-CD38-). The CDR3 nucleotides read TGTGCCAGCAGCCAAAGCCCCTTGGGTACGCAGTATTTT. Its translation is CASSQSPLGTQYF.